The 22 T cell receptor beta chains reported below all come from one sample, sequenced in a study of blood T cell repertoires in COVID-19. Sequenced by immunoSEQ multiplex PCR; TCRdb stores in-frame clones only, minus some. The data show under 200,000 clones, approximately 79% seen once. The sequenced sample was peripheral blood. The receptors shown here come from a man aged 55 to 70 with active or convalescent COVID-19.

As to this clone: This same CDR3 is encoded by further DNA sequences in the sample. The chain combines TRBV6-5 with TRBJ2-3, with 13 bases aligning to TRBD2. Trimming took 8 bases from V and 4 from J; bases not matched to a gene: 3. CDR1 and CDR2 from the germline V gene are MNHEY and SVGAGI. CDR3 length: 14 amino acids. The CDR3: CASRLAGGSDTQYF. The CDR3 DNA follows: TGTGCCAGCCGACTAGCGGGAGGCTCAGATACGCAGTATTTT.

This clone has a single count. The V and J genes are TRBV6-2 or TRBV6-3 and TRBJ1-5, with 10 bases fitting TRBD1. The length of the CDR3 is 18 residues. CDR1 is MNHEY and CDR2 is SVGEGT in the germline V gene. V shed 5 bases and J 0 bases; nucleotides not matched to a gene: 10. CDR3 coding DNA: TGTGCCAGCAGTAGGGGACAGGGGAGAATTAGTAGCAATCAGCCCCAGCATTTT. This gives the protein CASSRGQGRISSNQPQHF.

This chain uses TRBV5-1 with TRBJ2-3, with TRBD2 matching over 9 bases. The germline V gene encodes CDR1 SGHRS and CDR2 YFSETQ. Trimming removed 3 bases from V and 7 bases from J; junction bases left unmatched: 15. This CDR3 is 17 amino acids long. In DNA, the CDR3 is TGCGCCAGCAGCTCGGAACGGAGGACGGGACTAGCCTATACGCAGTATTTT. It encodes CASSSERRTGLAYTQYF.

The chain links TRBV19 to TRBJ1-5; the match to TRBD1 covers 8 bases. This CDR3 comprises 17 residues. With V trimmed by 3 bases and J by 4 bases, 11 bases remained unmatched. Per germline, CDR1 LNHDA and CDR2 SQIVND (reference sequence). CDR3 in DNA: TGTGCCAGTAGTATGATGGGGCAGGGGGCCAGAAATCAGCCCCAGCATTTT. This translates into CASSMMGQGARNQPQHF. The full variable domain, rest sourced from reference TRBV19 and TRBJ1-5, is DGGITQSPKYLFRKEGQNVTLSCEQNLNHDAMYWYRQDPGQGLRLIYYSQIVNDFQKGDIAEGYSVSREKKESFPLTVTSAQKNPTAFYLCASSMMGQGARNQPQHFGDGTRLSIL.

The genes are TRBV30 and TRBJ1-5; D is perhaps TRBD1 (5 bases). V shed 1 base and J shed 7 bases, with 14 bases lying between them. The CDR3 has 14 amino acids. Germline assignment: CDR1 GTSNPN and CDR2 SVGIG (reference sequence). The chain's CDR3 is CAWSAGGSVQPQHF. The DNA of the CDR3 is TGTGCCTGGAGTGCGGGGGGGTCCGTCCAGCCCCAGCATTTT.

The genes are TRBV2 and TRBJ2-5; D is perhaps TRBD2 (6 bases). CDR3 length: 14 amino acids. The germline V gene encodes CDR1 SNHLY and CDR2 FYNNEI. The ends were cut back, 2 bases at V and 2 bases at J, with 9 bases in the middle. The CDR3 protein is CASSELRGQETQYF. In nucleotides, the CDR3 is TGTGCCAGCAGTGAACTCCGGGGGCAAGAGACCCAGTACTTC.

V is TRBV19 and J is TRBJ2-2; 10 bases are a match to TRBD1. The CDR3 totals 14 residues. V shed 7 bases and J 7 bases; nucleotides not matched to a gene: 6. Per germline, CDR1 LNHDA and CDR2 SQIVND (reference sequence). The chain's CDR3 is CASTWTGGGGELFF. CDR3 sequence (DNA): TGTGCCAGTACCTGGACAGGGGGTGGCGGGGAGCTGTTTTTT. Drawing the rest from reference TRBV19 and TRBJ2-2, the complete variable domain is DGGITQSPKYLFRKEGQNVTLSCEQNLNHDAMYWYRQDPGQGLRLIYYSQIVNDFQKGDIAEGYSVSREKKESFPLTVTSAQKNPTAFYLCASTWTGGGGELFFGEGSRLTVL.

The genes are TRBV4-3 and TRBJ2-1; a weak D match, TRBD2 (5 bases). CDR1 and CDR2 from the germline V gene are LGHNA and YSLEER. CDR3 length: 14 residues. Trimming left V 4 bases short and J 6 bases short, with 13 bases between. The CDR3 sequence is CASSLRGSANEQFF. The CDR3 DNA reads TGCGCCAGCAGCCTTCGCGGTAGCGCCAATGAGCAGTTCTTC.

The CDR3 loop is CSVGLAGFSYEQYF. The CDR3 DNA sequence: TGCAGCGTTGGACTAGCGGGTTTTTCCTACGAGCAGTACTTC. The chain carries TRBV29-1 and TRBJ2-7, with 10 bases fitting TRBD2. Germline trimming cut 4 bases from V and 1 base from J; bases unmatched to any gene: 4. The CDR3 loop spans 14 amino acids. The germline gives CDR1 SQVTM, CDR2 ANQGSEA.

This chain uses TRBV9 with TRBJ2-1; the D gene is possibly TRBD1 (7 bases). CDR3 length equals 15 residues. The germline gives CDR1 SGDLS, CDR2 YYNGEE. The ends were cut back, 3 bases at V and 1 base at J, with 11 bases in the middle. Here the CDR3 reads CASSASGGSYNEQFF. The CDR3 coding sequence is TGTGCCAGCAGCGCGTCAGGGGGGTCCTACAATGAGCAGTTCTTC.

With respect to this clone: Other DNA sequences from this sample encode an identical CDR3 as well. V is TRBV15 and J is TRBJ1-5, with TRBD1 matching over 8 bases. The CDR3 has 15 residues. Trimming cost V 3 bases and J 2 bases; bases outside gene matches: 3. Germline V lookup: CDR1 LNHNV, CDR2 YYDKDF (reference sequence). The CDR3 loop reads CATSRDRVGNQPQHF. As DNA, the CDR3 is TGTGCCACCAGCAGGGACAGGGTTGGCAATCAGCCCCAGCATTTT.

In its sample, this clone was seen a few times. The V call is TRBV5-4, the J call TRBJ2-4, with unresolved D. The CDR3 spans 14 residues. Germline V gene sequence: CDR1 SGHNT, CDR2 YYREEE (reference sequence). Between the trimmed V and J ends, which lost 4 bases and 0 bases, there was a span of 8 bases. Here the CDR3 reads CASSLDGAKNIQYF. CDR3 bases: TGTGCCAGCAGCCTGGACGGAGCCAAAAACATTCAGTACTTC. Looking up the rest from reference TRBV5-4 and TRBJ2-4 gives the full variable domain: ETGVTQSPTHLIKTRGQQVTLRCSSQSGHNTVSWYQQALGQGPQFIFQYYREEENGRGNFPPRFSGLQFPNYSSELNVNALELDDSALYLCASSLDGAKNIQYFGAGTRLSVL.

The rearrangement uses TRBV11-2 and TRBJ2-1; D not resolved. Per germline, CDR1 SGHAT and CDR2 FQNNGV. V dropped 1 base and J dropped 9 bases, with 4 bases sitting between them. There are 11 residues in the CDR3. The CDR3 sequence is CASSLALEQFF. Written as DNA, the CDR3 is TGTGCCAGCAGCTTAGCCCTTGAGCAGTTCTTC. Filled out from reference TRBV11-2 and TRBJ2-1, the complete variable domain reads EAGVAQSPRYKIIEKRQSVAFWCNPISGHATLYWYQQILGQGPKLLIQFQNNGVVDDSQLPKDRFSAERLKGVDSTLKIQPAKLEDSAVYLCASSLALEQFFGPGTRLTVL.

The chain has TRBV7-2 and TRBJ2-1, with 8 bases that match TRBD1. The trim removed 4 bases at V and 6 bases at J, leaving 8 bases unmatched. The length of the CDR3 is 15 residues. Germline CDR1 and CDR2: SGHTA and FQGNSA. The CDR3 here is CASSSQDRVVNEQFF. As DNA, the CDR3 is TGTGCCAGCAGCTCTCAGGACAGGGTAGTCAATGAGCAGTTCTTC.

J is TRBJ2-7 and V is TRBV5-1, with 10 nucleotides matching TRBD2. Trimming at V came to 4 bases and at J to 2 bases, leaving 9 bases not matched to a gene. This CDR3 has 16 residues. The germline gives CDR1 SGHRS, CDR2 YFSETQ. CDR3: CASSDNRLAGPYEQYF. As DNA, the CDR3 is TGCGCCAGCAGCGATAATAGACTAGCGGGCCCCTACGAGCAGTACTTC.

The chain recombines TRBV19 with TRBJ1-5; tentative D call: TRBD1 (6 bases). Germline CDR1 reads LNHDA; CDR2 reads SQIVND (reference sequence). The CDR3 runs to 15 residues. Between the trimmed V and J ends, which lost 5 bases and 7 bases, there was a span of 18 bases. The DNA for the CDR3 is TGTGCCAGTAGTCCAATGGGCAGGGGATCCCAGCCCCAGCATTTT. It yields the protein CASSPMGRGSQPQHF.

This clone came up a few times. The V and J genes are TRBV7-8 and TRBJ1-2; D is possibly TRBD1 (5 bases). The CDR3 is 13 residues long. Trimming shortened V by 5 bases and J by 4 bases, and 11 bases separated the two germline ends. Germline V gives CDR1 SGHVS, CDR2 FQNEAQ. CDR3 protein: CASSEDRVYGYTF. In DNA form, the CDR3 reads TGTGCCAGCAGCGAAGACAGAGTCTATGGCTACACCTTC.

This chain links TRBV7-9 with TRBJ2-1, with D possibly TRBD2 on 6 matching bases. Per germline, CDR1 SEHNR and CDR2 FQNEAQ (reference sequence). The CDR3 is 16 amino acids. V shed 4 bases and J shed 9 bases, with 22 bases lying between them. The CDR3 protein is CASSYQDSLRRGEQFF. CDR3 bases: TGTGCCAGCAGCTACCAAGACTCGCTCCGGAGGGGTGAGCAGTTCTTC.

The chain links TRBV4-3 to TRBJ1-2, with unresolved D. Trimming took off 0 bases at V and 4 bases at J, with 9 bases between the two ends. CDR3 length: 14 amino acids. Germline V gives CDR1 LGHNA, CDR2 YSLEER. The CDR3 DNA sequence: TGCGCCAGCAGCCAAGACCTCCGAGTCTATGGCTACACCTTC. Translated: CASSQDLRVYGYTF.

This chain joins TRBV5-1 and TRBJ2-3; TRBD2 matches at 7 bases. V trimming: 0 bases; J trimming: 0 bases; junction bases outside the gene matches: 4. There are 16 residues in the CDR3. Germline CDR1 SGHRS, CDR2 YFSETQ. The CDR3 DNA sequence: TGCGCCAGCAGCTTGGCTTCTAGCGGAAGCACAGATACGCAGTATTTT. It codes for CASSLASSGSTDTQYF.

This CDR3 reads CASSDSAGGYEQYF. CDR3 in DNA: TGTGCCAGCAGTGACAGCGCAGGGGGCTACGAGCAGTACTTC. This sequence joins TRBV6-4 and TRBJ2-7; 7 nucleotides agree with TRBD1. Germline V gene sequence: CDR1 MRHNA, CDR2 SNTAGT. The CDR3 loop spans 14 amino acids. The V segment lost 2 bases and the J segment 3 bases; nucleotides outside the gene matches: 4.

There are a few counts of this clone. This chain links TRBV27 with TRBJ1-2; 7 positions match TRBD1. This CDR3 contains 14 residues. Germline V gene sequence: CDR1 MNHEY, CDR2 SMNVEV (reference sequence). The trim removed 5 bases at V and 4 bases at J, leaving 7 bases unmatched. The CDR3 region has the DNA TGTGCCAGCAGTCTAAGTGGACAGGCCTATGGCTACACCTTC. Translation gives CASSLSGQAYGYTF.